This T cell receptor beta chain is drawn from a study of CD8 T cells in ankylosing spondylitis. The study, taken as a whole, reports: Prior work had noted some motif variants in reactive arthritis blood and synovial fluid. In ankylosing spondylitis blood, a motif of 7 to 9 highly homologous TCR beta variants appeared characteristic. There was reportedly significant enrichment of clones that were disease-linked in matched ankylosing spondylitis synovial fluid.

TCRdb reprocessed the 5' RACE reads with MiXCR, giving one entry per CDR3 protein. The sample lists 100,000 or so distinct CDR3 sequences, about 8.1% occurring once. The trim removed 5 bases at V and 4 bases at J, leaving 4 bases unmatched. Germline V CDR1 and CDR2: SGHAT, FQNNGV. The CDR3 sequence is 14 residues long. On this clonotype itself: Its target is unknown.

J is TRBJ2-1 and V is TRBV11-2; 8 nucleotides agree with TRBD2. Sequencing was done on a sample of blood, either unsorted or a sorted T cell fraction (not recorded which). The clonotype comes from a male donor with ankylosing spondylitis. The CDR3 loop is CASSPREGYNEQFF. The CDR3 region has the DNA TGTGCCAGCAGCCCCCGGGAGGGGTACAATGAGCAGTTCTTC.